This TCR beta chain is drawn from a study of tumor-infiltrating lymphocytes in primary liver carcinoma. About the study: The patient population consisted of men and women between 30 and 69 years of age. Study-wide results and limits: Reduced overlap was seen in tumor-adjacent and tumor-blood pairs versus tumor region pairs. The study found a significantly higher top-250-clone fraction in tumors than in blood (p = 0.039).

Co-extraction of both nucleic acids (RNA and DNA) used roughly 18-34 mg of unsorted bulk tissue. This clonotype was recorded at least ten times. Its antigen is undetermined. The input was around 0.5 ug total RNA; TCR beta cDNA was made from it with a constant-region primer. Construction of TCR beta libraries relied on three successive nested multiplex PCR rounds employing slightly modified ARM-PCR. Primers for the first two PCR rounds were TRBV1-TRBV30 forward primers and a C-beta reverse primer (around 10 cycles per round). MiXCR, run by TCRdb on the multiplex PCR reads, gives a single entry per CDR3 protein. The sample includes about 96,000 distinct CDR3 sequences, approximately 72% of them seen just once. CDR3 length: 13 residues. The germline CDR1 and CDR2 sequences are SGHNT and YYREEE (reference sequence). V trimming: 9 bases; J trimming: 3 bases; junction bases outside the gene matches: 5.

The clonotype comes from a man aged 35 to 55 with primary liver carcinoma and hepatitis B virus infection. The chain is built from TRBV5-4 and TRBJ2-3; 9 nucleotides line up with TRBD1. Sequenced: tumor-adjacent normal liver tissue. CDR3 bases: TGTGCCACCGGGGACAGGGCTACAGATACGCAGTATTTT. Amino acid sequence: CATGDRATDTQYF.